This record concerns one TCR beta chain sequence. These data originate in a study of blood T cell repertoires in COVID-19. At the level of the study: T cells, B-cell-depleted T cells, or PBMCs provided the cDNA or gDNA that served as material.

The CDR3 consists of 16 residues. The germline V gene encodes CDR1 MNHEY and CDR2 SVGEGT. V shed 6 bases and J shed 8 bases, with 22 bases lying between them. Data came from immunoSEQ multiplex PCR; TCRdb stores just in-frame clones and leaves some out. This table holds around 86,000 clones, about nine tenths found once. Material for sequencing was peripheral blood. The chain uses TRBV6-2 or TRBV6-3 and TRBJ2-2; D is possibly TRBD1 (5 bases). This sequence was found in a woman of 80 years or more with acute or convalescent COVID-19. DNA of the CDR3: TGTGCCAGCAGCCCCGGTGGGGCCGACGGGTTAGGGGAGCTGTTTTTT. It specifies CASSPGGADGLGELFF.